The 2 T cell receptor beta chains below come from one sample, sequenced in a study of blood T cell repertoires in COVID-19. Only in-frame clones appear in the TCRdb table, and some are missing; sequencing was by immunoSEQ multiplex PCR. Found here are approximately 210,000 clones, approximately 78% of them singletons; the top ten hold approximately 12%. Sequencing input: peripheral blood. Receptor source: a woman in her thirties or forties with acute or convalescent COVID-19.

DNA for the CDR3: TGTGCCAGCAGCTTAGCCTCAAGAATGACAGGGGGTAGCTCCTACAATGAGCAGTTCTTC. Protein: CASSLASRMTGGSSYNEQFF. V and J are TRBV11-3 and TRBJ2-1, with 9 bases aligning to TRBD1. V trimming: 1 base; J trimming: 0 bases; junction bases outside the gene matches: 13. The CDR3 has 20 residues. Germline V CDR1 and CDR2: SGHNT, YENEEA.

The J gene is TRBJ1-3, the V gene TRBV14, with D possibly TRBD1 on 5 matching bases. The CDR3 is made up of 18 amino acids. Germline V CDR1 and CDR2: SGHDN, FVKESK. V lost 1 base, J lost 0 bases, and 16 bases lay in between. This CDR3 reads CASSQGSWAGLSGNTIYF. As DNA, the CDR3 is TGTGCCAGCAGCCAAGGTTCCTGGGCAGGGCTCTCTGGAAACACCATATATTTT.